The next 29 T cell receptor beta chains were all read from a single sample in a study of T cells in Graves' hyperthyroidism and ophthalmopathy. Researchers amplified the TCR beta CDR3 regions from RNA transcripts. Primed by the HTBI set, a first-round RT-PCR was run on the TCR CDR3. TCRdb independently ran MiXCR on the multiplex PCR reads; one entry per CDR3 protein. The sample includes about 400,000 distinct CDR3 sequences, roughly 14% of them seen just once. The sample comprised blood. All receptors come from a man between 18 and 35 years old with Graves' ophthalmopathy.

The chain combines TRBV18 with TRBJ2-1; D might be TRBD2 (7 bases). The CDR3 runs 16 residues. V shed 1 base and J shed 3 bases, with 13 bases lying between them. From germline, CDR1 is KGHSH and CDR2 LQKENI. CDR3 nucleotide sequence: TGTGCCAGCTCACCACAAGGCGGGGGCAACTACAATGAGCAGTTCTTC. Translating gives CASSPQGGGNYNEQFF.

Comments on this clonotype: A read error may be the cause here, since a much bigger clone is one base away. Without the conserved terminal phenylalanine or tryptophan, this CDR3 likely stems from a read error. The V gene is TRBV11-3, the J gene TRBJ2-7, with D possibly matching TRBD2 (5 bases). V was trimmed by 5 bases and J by 4 bases, leaving 18 bases between them. Germline lookup yields CDR1 SGHNT and CDR2 YENEEA. The CDR3 runs 15 residues. CDR3 sequence: CASSPRSEPGYEQYL. The CDR3 DNA sequence: TGTGCCAGCAGCCCGAGGAGTGAACCGGGGTACGAGCAGTACCTC.

V usage is TRBV29-1 and J usage is TRBJ2-5, with 8 bases lining up with TRBD2. After removal of 6 bases from V and 3 bases from J, the junction contained 3 bases not matched to a gene. This CDR3 contains 12 residues. Per the germline V gene, CDR1 is SQVTM and CDR2 is ANQGSEA. The CDR3 nucleotides read TGCAGCGTCGTTAGCGGGGAAGAGACCCAGTACTTC. This sequence encodes CSVVSGEETQYF.

This clonotype was recorded many times. The V gene is TRBV7-9, the J gene TRBJ2-6, with TRBD1 as a possible D gene (5 bases). The CDR3 has 15 residues. V was clipped by 4 bases and J by 1 base, with 8 bases between them. Germline CDR1 reads SEHNR; CDR2 reads FQNEAQ (reference sequence). The CDR3 coding sequence is TGTGCCAGCAGCTACCAGGGATCTGGGGCCAACGTCCTGACTTTC. This gives the protein CASSYQGSGANVLTF.

This clonotype showed up just once. The chain joins TRBV6-2 or TRBV6-3 to TRBJ2-3, with 11 bases fitting TRBD2. V lost 7 bases to trimming and J lost 1 base; unmatched junction nucleotides: 4. Germline V gene data show CDR1 as MNHEY and CDR2 as SVGEGT. The CDR3 is made up of 15 amino acids. CDR3 nucleotides: TGTGCCAGCACCGAGACTAGCGGGGGCACAGATACGCAGTATTTT. This translates into CASTETSGGTDTQYF.

This clonotype was counted ten times or more. The CDR3 DNA reads TGCAGTGCTAGAAGGTCCCTCGGGGTGTACGAGCAGTACTTC. This codes for CSARRSLGVYEQYF. V is TRBV20-1 and J is TRBJ2-7; TRBD2 is a possible D gene (5 bases). This CDR3 is built from 14 residues. The germline gives CDR1 DFQATT, CDR2 SNEGSKA (reference sequence). V dropped 2 bases and J dropped 4 bases, with 15 bases sitting between them.

To note about this clonotype: The junction differs from germline at one of its ends, possibly a read error. This chain uses TRBV27 with TRBJ1-2; D unclear. This CDR3 is built from 16 residues. The germline V gene encodes CDR1 MNHEY and CDR2 SMNVEV (reference sequence). In DNA form, the CDR3 reads TGTGCCAGCAGTTCGAGTAGGGCAGCCTTTAACTGTGGCTACACCTTC. As protein: CASSSSRAAFNCGYTF.

The sample holds many counts of this clonotype. The chain joins TRBV10-1 to TRBJ2-7; 11 nucleotides agree with TRBD2. The germline CDR1 and CDR2 sequences are WNHNN and SYGVQD (reference sequence). After removal of 4 bases from V and 4 bases from J, the junction contained 3 bases not matched to a gene. The CDR3 loop spans 14 amino acids. The CDR3 is CASSVLAGVYEQYF. The CDR3, as DNA: TGCGCCAGCAGTGTACTAGCGGGAGTGTACGAGCAGTACTTC.

This clonotype has ten or more counts. This chain joins TRBV11-2 and TRBJ2-7; D remains ambiguous. CDR3 length equals 14 residues. V shed 1 base and J shed 4 bases, with 11 bases lying between them. Germline V gives CDR1 SGHAT, CDR2 FQNNGV. CDR3 region: CASSLGFSEYEQYF. The CDR3 nucleotides read TGTGCCAGCAGCTTAGGATTCTCGGAGTACGAGCAGTACTTC.

DNA of the CDR3: TGTGCCAGCAGCTCACGACCCGGGATGACTAATGAAAAACTGTTTTTT. It is translated as CASSSRPGMTNEKLFF. V and J are TRBV7-6 and TRBJ1-4; D not resolved. V gave up 4 bases and J gave up 2 bases, with 14 bases separating them. Germline V CDR1 and CDR2: SGHVS, FNYEAQ. The CDR3 runs 16 residues.

Regarding this clonotype: This may stem from a read error, because a much larger clone lies one nucleotide away. The chain is built from TRBV12-3 or TRBV12-4 and TRBJ2-5; 12 nucleotides match TRBD2. This CDR3 is 13 amino acids long. The J segment lost 5 bases and the V segment lost 8 bases, leaving 3 bases of the junction unmatched. CDR3 nucleotide sequence: TGTGCCAGCCAGACTAGCGGGGGTGAGACCCAGTACTTC. It encodes CASQTSGGETQYF.

This clonotype was observed many times. The chain carries TRBV11-2 and TRBJ2-3; 15 bases map to TRBD2. The CDR3 contains 20 residues. Germline CDR1 is SGHAT and CDR2 is FQNNGV. J gave up 0 bases and V 1 base, and 8 bases lay outside the gene matches. The CDR3 coding sequence is TGTGCCAGCAGCTTAGGTTCTGGACTAGCGGGGGGGACTAGCACAGATACGCAGTATTTT. Protein: CASSLGSGLAGGTSTDTQYF.

J is TRBJ2-1 and V is TRBV10-3; TRBD2 aligns across 8 bases. The germline CDR1 and CDR2 sequences are ENHRY and SYGVKD. The CDR3 contains 13 residues. V lost 7 bases, J lost 8 bases, and 7 bases stayed unmatched. CDR3 protein: CAINDSGEDEQFF. In DNA, the CDR3 is TGTGCCATCAATGATAGCGGGGAGGATGAGCAGTTCTTC.

The sample holds many counts of this clonotype. The chain couples TRBV5-1 to TRBJ2-3, with TRBD1 matching over 7 bases. In germline, CDR1 is SGHRS, CDR2 YFSETQ. This CDR3 has 15 amino acids. The ends lost 2 bases at V and 0 bases at J; junction bases unmatched: 3. The CDR3 is CASSFYRGSTDTQYF. CDR3 DNA sequence: TGCGCCAGCAGCTTCTACAGGGGAAGCACAGATACGCAGTATTTT.

There are a few counts of this clonotype. The chain has TRBV30 and TRBJ2-7, with 7 bases that match TRBD2. V was clipped by 0 bases and J by 6 bases; unmatched bases: 11. This CDR3 contains 15 residues. The V gene's germline CDR1 is GTSNPN and CDR2 SVGIG (reference sequence). The CDR3 nucleotides are TGTGCCTGGAGTGTACGGCGGGAGATTGCGGGCGAGCAGTACTTC. It translates to CAWSVRREIAGEQYF.

The V gene is TRBV20-1, the J gene TRBJ1-1; D remains unclear. This CDR3 is built from 14 residues. CDR1 is DFQATT, CDR2 SNEGSKA, per germline (reference sequence). Between the trimmed V and J ends, which lost 3 bases and 1 base, there was a span of 12 bases. The CDR3 loop reads CSARLRIQNTEAFF. In DNA form, the CDR3 reads TGCAGTGCTAGGCTTAGGATACAGAACACTGAAGCTTTCTTT.

This clonotype was seen at least ten times. J is TRBJ2-3 and V is TRBV11-2; D not certain. The CDR3 has 15 residues. Trimming took 4 bases from V and 2 from J, leaving 13 bases between them. The germline CDR1 and CDR2 sequences are SGHAT and FQNNGV. Written as DNA, the CDR3 is TGTGCCAGCAGCTCCTCAGCCTCTGACACAGATACGCAGTATTTT. Its translation is CASSSSASDTDTQYF.

This clonotype was found many times. The chain couples TRBV6-1 to TRBJ1-3; unclear D gene. V lost 6 bases, J lost 0 bases, and 15 bases lay in between. The V gene's germline CDR1 is MNHNS and CDR2 SASEGT. This CDR3 contains 16 residues. This CDR3 reads CASSPTDRSSGNTIYF. CDR3 coding DNA: TGTGCCAGCAGCCCCACGGACCGGAGCTCTGGAAACACCATATATTTT.

The genes are TRBV7-9 and TRBJ2-5; D is possibly TRBD1 or TRBD2 (6 bases each). Germline V gives CDR1 SEHNR, CDR2 FQNEAQ (reference sequence). The V gene lost 1 base and the J gene lost 2 bases, with 29 bases spanning the gap. The CDR3 extends over 21 amino acids. CDR3 nucleotides: TGTGCCAGCAGCTTAGTAAGCCCCTCTAGAGGGGGGCACAAGAAGCAAGAGACCCAGTACTTC. Translating it yields CASSLVSPSRGGHKKQETQYF.

This clonotype was counted between two and nine times. The DNA for the CDR3 is TGTGCCATCAGTGACAGGGCGGGGGCCAACGTCCTGACTTTC. Residues: CAISDRAGANVLTF. The chain employs TRBV10-3 and TRBJ2-6; the D gene is possibly TRBD1 (5 bases). From germline, CDR1 is ENHRY and CDR2 SYGVKD. V gave up 3 bases and J gave up 4 bases, with 7 bases separating them. This CDR3 is 14 amino acids long.

This clonotype has ten or more counts. V is TRBV7-2 and J is TRBJ2-3, with 9 positions matching TRBD2. Trimming removed 2 bases from V and 8 bases from J; junction bases left unmatched: 11. The CDR3 sequence is 16 residues long. Per germline, CDR1 SGHTA and CDR2 FQGNSA. CDR3 bases: TGTGCCAGCAGCTTAATACCAGCGGGGGGTCACGGTACGCAGTATTTT. The encoded protein is CASSLIPAGGHGTQYF.

The chain combines TRBV30 with TRBJ1-1; no clear D gene. Germline CDR1 reads GTSNPN; CDR2 reads SVGIG (reference sequence). The CDR3 extends over 13 amino acids. Trimming pared 0 bases from V and 2 bases from J, leaving 7 bases between. In DNA form, the CDR3 reads TGTGCCTGGAGTGTGGTAGCCAACACTGAAGCTTTCTTT. It codes for CAWSVVANTEAFF.

There are a few counts of this clonotype. The V call is TRBV24-1, the J call TRBJ2-1, with 11 positions matching TRBD2. This CDR3 region has 16 residues. CDR1 is KGHDR, CDR2 SFDVKD, per germline. Trimming took 4 bases from V and 6 from J; bases not matched to a gene: 7. The CDR3 here is CATSDTLAGGGNEQFF. The CDR3 bases are TGTGCCACCAGTGACACCCTAGCGGGGGGTGGCAATGAGCAGTTCTTC.

This chain links TRBV28 with TRBJ2-6, with D unclear. CDR3 size: 15 residues. Germline V gene lookup returns CDR1 MDHEN and CDR2 SYDVKM. V lost 7 bases and J lost 0, with 10 bases in between. CDR3 in DNA: TGTGCCAGCAAGGGCGCTTACTCTGGGGCCAACGTCCTGACTTTC. This sequence encodes CASKGAYSGANVLTF.

This clonotype was counted many times. This chain uses TRBV30 with TRBJ1-5; a possible D gene is TRBD1 (6 bases). Trimming pared 3 bases from V and 1 base from J, leaving 10 bases between. The germline CDR1 and CDR2 sequences are GTSNPN and SVGIG (reference sequence). CDR3 length: 14 amino acids. In nucleotides, the CDR3 is TGTGCCTGGAGCTCGGACAGAAGCAATCAGCCCCAGCATTTT. Protein sequence: CAWSSDRSNQPQHF.

There are many counts of this clonotype. The chain is built from TRBV27 and TRBJ2-1, with 10 bases identical to TRBD2. Per the germline V gene, CDR1 is MNHEY and CDR2 is SMNVEV (reference sequence). The CDR3 sequence is 15 residues long. The V and J ends lost 5 bases and 6 bases, in that order; junction bases with no gene match: 7. The CDR3 is CASSRRVAGGNEQFF. In DNA, the CDR3 is TGTGCCAGCAGTCGCCGGGTAGCGGGGGGCAATGAGCAGTTCTTC.

The sample holds a few counts of this clonotype. This chain joins TRBV14 and TRBJ2-1; no definite D call. The germline V and J ends were trimmed by 3 bases and 0 bases, with 12 bases remaining between them. The CDR3 spans 16 residues. The germline gives CDR1 SGHDN, CDR2 FVKESK. The CDR3 coding sequence is TGTGCCAGCAGCCATCGAACGTGGAGCTCCTACAATGAGCAGTTCTTC. Encoded protein: CASSHRTWSSYNEQFF.

This clonotype was counted only a few times. The chain joins TRBV20-1 to TRBJ1-1; a possible D gene is TRBD1 (6 bases). Germline V gene lookup returns CDR1 DFQATT and CDR2 SNEGSKA (reference sequence). The CDR3 covers 12 residues. Trimming left V 3 bases short and J 3 bases short, with 8 bases between. The CDR3 sequence: CSASRQDTEAFF. The CDR3 nucleotides are TGCAGTGCTAGCCGACAGGACACTGAAGCTTTCTTT.

This clonotype has ten or more counts. V is TRBV7-6 and J is TRBJ2-7, with D perhaps matching TRBD1 (5 bases). Trimming took off 5 bases at V and 4 bases at J, with 12 bases between the two ends. Per germline, CDR1 SGHVS and CDR2 FNYEAQ. The CDR3 runs 13 residues. The CDR3 spells CASSPPGRYEQYF. Written as DNA, the CDR3 is TGTGCCAGCAGCCCTCCAGGGCGGTACGAGCAGTACTTC.